This T cell receptor beta chain was captured in a study of OX40 agonist ivuxolimab in advanced cancers. General study points: Dosing at 0.1 to 3.0 mg/kg was accompanied by clonal expansion of CD4+ and CD8+ blood T cells by week 6.

Patients were excluded for autoimmune disease history or systemic immunosuppression. In the case of this clone: Its antigen is still unknown.

Sequenced by immunoSEQ multiplex PCR; TCRdb stores in-frame clones only, minus some. This sample has over 55,000 clones, with around 84% found just once. V lost 1 base to trimming and J lost 6 bases, with 16 bases between them. Germline V gene data show CDR1 as LNHNV and CDR2 as YYDKDF (reference sequence). The CDR3 is 15 amino acids. The sample was CD4+ or CD8+ T cells sorted from blood, taken in a trial of the OX40 agonist ivuxolimab. This TCR derives from an adult with an advanced solid tumor such as melanoma, head and neck, liver or kidney cancer. The chain employs TRBV15 and TRBJ2-7; D unclear. The CDR3 sequence is CATSRVRWTGGEQYF. The CDR3 bases are TGTGCCACCAGCAGAGTAAGGTGGACCGGCGGCGAGCAGTACTTC.